This entry lists 5 T cell receptor beta chains sequenced from one sample in a study of blood T cell repertoires in COVID-19. Sequencing was performed with immunoSEQ multiplex PCR; in TCRdb, only in-frame clones are kept and a portion is missing. The sample has about 120,000 clones; just over 75% are singletons. The material sequenced was peripheral blood. The receptor source for this set is a woman older than 75 with acute or convalescent COVID-19.

With regard to this clone: A junction end diverges from the germline sequence, so it may reflect a read error. V gene TRBV7-9 combines with J gene TRBJ1-2; tentatively, D is TRBD1 (5 bases). The CDR3 loop spans 13 amino acids. From germline, CDR1 is SEHNR and CDR2 FQNEAQ (reference sequence). CDR3 sequence: CASSLEGVRAGRF. As DNA, the CDR3 is TGTGCCAGCAGCTTAGAAGGTGTCAGGGCAGGCCGCTTC. Together with reference TRBV7-9 and TRBJ1-2, the CDR3 gives the full variable domain: DTGVSQNPRHKITKRGQNVTFRCDPISEHNRLYWYRQTLGQGPEFLTYFQNEAQLEKSRLLSDRFSAERPKGSFSTLEIQRTEQGDSAMYLCASSLEGVRAGRFGSGTRLTVV.

The chain is built from TRBV7-9 and TRBJ2-3; 8 positions agree with TRBD2. In germline, CDR1 is SEHNR, CDR2 FQNEAQ (reference sequence). The CDR3 spans 19 residues. The J segment lost 0 bases and the V segment lost 2 bases, leaving 13 bases of the junction unmatched. In DNA form, the CDR3 reads TGTGCCAGCAGCTTAACCACGGGGCCTACTAGCGGAAGCACAGATACGCAGTATTTT. Its protein is CASSLTTGPTSGSTDTQYF.

The chain is built from TRBV15 and TRBJ1-2, with D perhaps TRBD1 (6 bases). V was cut by 5 bases and J by 8 bases, with 12 bases left in between. Looked up from germline, CDR1 is LNHNV and CDR2 is YYDKDF (reference sequence). The CDR3 is 12 amino acids. CDR3 nucleotide sequence: TGTGCCACCAGCGCGGGGGGCGGCGGCTACACCTTC. Translating it yields CATSAGGGGYTF.

CDR3 nucleotide sequence: TGTGCCAGCAGCCCGTTGCAACAGGAGCAGTACTTC. Encoded protein: CASSPLQQEQYF. The rearrangement uses TRBV11-2 and TRBJ2-7; D remains ambiguous. This CDR3 is built from 12 residues. CDR1 SGHAT and CDR2 FQNNGV come from the germline V gene. Trimming left V 5 bases short and J 7 bases short, with 12 bases between.

V is TRBV10-3 and J is TRBJ2-7, with D maybe TRBD1 (5 bases). Germline V gives CDR1 ENHRY, CDR2 SYGVKD. The CDR3 has 13 residues. V lost 4 bases, J lost 2 bases, and 9 bases lay in between. In DNA, the CDR3 is TGTGCCATCAGTGTGAACAGGACCTACGAGCAGTACTTC. This encodes CAISVNRTYEQYF.